This T cell receptor beta chain comes out of a study of beta chain features in type 1 diabetes. Points from the study as a whole: In every one of the four CD4+ subsets, TCRB CDR3s were moderately but significantly shorter in Type 1 diabetes patients. Insertion counts at VDJ junctions were lower in type 1 diabetes patients, who also showed more deletions there.

Note on this clone: Its antigen remains unknown.

The CDR3 length is 11 residues. Looked up from germline, CDR1 is GTSNPN and CDR2 is SVGIG (reference sequence). Trimming left V 1 base short and J 10 bases short, with 10 bases between. Every donor had blood drawn once into heparin, 90 to 150 mL on average. Central memory, naive, regulatory and stem cell-like memory CD4+ cells were sorted by CD45RO/CCR7/CD25/CD127/CD95/CD27. The whole isolated RNA underwent reverse transcription, so sequencing captured expressed TCRB transcripts. Only in-frame clones appear in the TCRdb table, and some are missing; sequencing was by immunoSEQ multiplex PCR. Here the sample spans hundreds of thousands of clones, 11% to 15% being singletons.

This TCR came from a man aged 18-30 years with type 1 diabetes. Sequencing was done on a sample of naive CD4+ T cells from blood. This chain joins TRBV30 and TRBJ2-5; D uncertain. This CDR3 is CAWSGASDQYF. In DNA form, the CDR3 reads TGTGCCTGGAGTGGCGCATCGGACCAGTACTTC.